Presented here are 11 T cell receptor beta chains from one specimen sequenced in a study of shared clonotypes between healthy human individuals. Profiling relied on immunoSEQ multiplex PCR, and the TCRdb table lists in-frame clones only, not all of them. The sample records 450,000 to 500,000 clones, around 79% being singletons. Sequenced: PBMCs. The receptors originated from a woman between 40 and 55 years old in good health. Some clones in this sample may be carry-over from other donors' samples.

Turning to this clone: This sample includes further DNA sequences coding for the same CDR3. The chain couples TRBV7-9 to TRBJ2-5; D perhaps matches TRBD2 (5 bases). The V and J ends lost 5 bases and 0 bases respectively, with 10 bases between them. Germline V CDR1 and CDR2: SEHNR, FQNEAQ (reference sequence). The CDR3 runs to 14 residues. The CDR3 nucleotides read TGTGCCAGCAGCCGTCTAGCTAACCAAGAGACCCAGTACTTC. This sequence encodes CASSRLANQETQYF.

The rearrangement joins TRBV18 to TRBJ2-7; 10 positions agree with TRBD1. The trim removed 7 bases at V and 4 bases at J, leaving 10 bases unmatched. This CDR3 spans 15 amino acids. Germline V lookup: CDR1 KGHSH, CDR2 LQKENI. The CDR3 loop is CASWAGQGKGYEQYF. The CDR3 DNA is TGTGCCAGCTGGGCGGGACAGGGGAAAGGTTACGAGCAGTACTTC. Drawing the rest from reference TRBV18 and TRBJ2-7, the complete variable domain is NAGVMQNPRHLVRRRGQEARLRCSPMKGHSHVYWYRQLPEEGLKFMVYLQKENIIDESGMPKERFSAEFPKEGPSILRIQQVVRGDSAAYFCASWAGQGKGYEQYFGPGTRLTVT.

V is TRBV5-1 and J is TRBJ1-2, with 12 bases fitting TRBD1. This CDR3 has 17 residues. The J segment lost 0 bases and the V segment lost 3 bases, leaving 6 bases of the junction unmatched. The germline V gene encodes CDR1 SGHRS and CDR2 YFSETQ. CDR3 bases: TGCGCCAGCAGCTGGGGGACAGGGGGCTTCCCTAACTATGGCTACACCTTC. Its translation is CASSWGTGGFPNYGYTF.

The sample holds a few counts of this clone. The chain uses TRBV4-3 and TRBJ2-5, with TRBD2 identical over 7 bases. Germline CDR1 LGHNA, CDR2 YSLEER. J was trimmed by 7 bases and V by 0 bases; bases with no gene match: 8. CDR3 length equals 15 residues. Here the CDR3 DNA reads TGCGCCAGCAGCCAAGATCTCTTAAGGGAGGGGACCCAGTACTTC. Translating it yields CASSQDLLREGTQYF.

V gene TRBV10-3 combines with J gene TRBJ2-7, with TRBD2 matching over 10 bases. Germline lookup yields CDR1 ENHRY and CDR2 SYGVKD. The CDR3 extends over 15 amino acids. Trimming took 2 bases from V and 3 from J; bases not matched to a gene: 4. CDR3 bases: TGTGCCATCAGTGAGGTTTCTAGCGGGAGCTACGAGCAGTACTTC. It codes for CAISEVSSGSYEQYF.

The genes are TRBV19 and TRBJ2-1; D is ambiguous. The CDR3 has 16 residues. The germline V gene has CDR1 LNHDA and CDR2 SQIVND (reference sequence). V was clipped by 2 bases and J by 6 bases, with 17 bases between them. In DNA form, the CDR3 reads TGTGCCAGTAGTATAAGGCGATGGACCTCCCCCAATGAGCAGTTCTTC. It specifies CASSIRRWTSPNEQFF.

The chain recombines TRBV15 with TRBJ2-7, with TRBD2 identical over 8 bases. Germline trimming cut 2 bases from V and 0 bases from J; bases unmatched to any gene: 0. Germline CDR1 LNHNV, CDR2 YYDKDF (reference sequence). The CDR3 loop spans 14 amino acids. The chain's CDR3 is CATSRLAGSYEQYF. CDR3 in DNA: TGTGCCACCAGCAGACTAGCGGGCTCCTACGAGCAGTACTTC.

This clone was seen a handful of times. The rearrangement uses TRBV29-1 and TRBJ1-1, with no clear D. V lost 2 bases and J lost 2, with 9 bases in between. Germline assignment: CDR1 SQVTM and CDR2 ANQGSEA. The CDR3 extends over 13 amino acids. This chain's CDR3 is CSVERPVNTEAFF. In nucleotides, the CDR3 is TGCAGCGTTGAACGGCCCGTAAACACTGAAGCTTTCTTT.

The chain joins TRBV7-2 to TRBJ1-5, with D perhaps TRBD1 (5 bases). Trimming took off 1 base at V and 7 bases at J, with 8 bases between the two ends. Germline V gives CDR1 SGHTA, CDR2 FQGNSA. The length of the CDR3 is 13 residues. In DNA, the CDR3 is TGTGCCAGCAGCTTAGTTAGGGGACAGCCCCAGCATTTT. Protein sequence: CASSLVRGQPQHF.

The chain's CDR3 is CASSARTGGNQPQHF. The CDR3 DNA reads as TGTGCCAGCAGCGCACGGACAGGGGGCAATCAGCCCCAGCATTTT. The rearrangement uses TRBV2 and TRBJ1-5, with 9 bases matching TRBD1. There are 15 residues in the CDR3. Germline assignment: CDR1 SNHLY and CDR2 FYNNEI. The junction had 5 bases not matched to a gene; V was cut back by 6 bases and J by 2 bases.

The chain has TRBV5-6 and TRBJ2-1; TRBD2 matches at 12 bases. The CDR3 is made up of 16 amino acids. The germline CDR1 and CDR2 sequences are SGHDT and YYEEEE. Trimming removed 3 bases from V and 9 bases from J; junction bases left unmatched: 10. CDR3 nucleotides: TGTGCCAGCAGCTGGCAGACTAGCGGGAGAGCAGGTGAGCAGTTCTTC. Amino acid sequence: CASSWQTSGRAGEQFF.